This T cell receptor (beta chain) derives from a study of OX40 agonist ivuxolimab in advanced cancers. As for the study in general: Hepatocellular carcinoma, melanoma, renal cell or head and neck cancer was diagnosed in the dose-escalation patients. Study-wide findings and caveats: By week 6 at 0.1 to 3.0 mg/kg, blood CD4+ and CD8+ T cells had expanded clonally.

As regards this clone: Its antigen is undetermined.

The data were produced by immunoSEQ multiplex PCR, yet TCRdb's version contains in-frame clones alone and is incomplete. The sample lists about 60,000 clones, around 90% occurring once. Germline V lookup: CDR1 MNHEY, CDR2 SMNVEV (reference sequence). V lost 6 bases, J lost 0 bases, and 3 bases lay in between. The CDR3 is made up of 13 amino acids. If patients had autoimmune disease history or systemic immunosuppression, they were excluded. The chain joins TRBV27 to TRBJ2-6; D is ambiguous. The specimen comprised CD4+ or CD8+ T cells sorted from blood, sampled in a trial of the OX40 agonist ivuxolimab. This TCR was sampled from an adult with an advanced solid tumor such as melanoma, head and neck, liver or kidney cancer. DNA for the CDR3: TGTGCCAGCAGGGTCTCTGGGGCCAACGTCCTGACTTTC. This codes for CASRVSGANVLTF.